This T cell receptor (beta chain) was retrieved from a study of blood T cells in healthy people across ages. This CDR3 is built from 13 residues. V was pared by 6 bases and J by 7 bases, with 5 bases of the junction left unmatched. Together with a sample-barcoded 5' primer, a J-beta primer mix was included in a second PCR lasting roughly 6 to 12 cycles. Via MiXCR, TCRdb re-called the 5' RACE reads, giving one row per CDR3 protein. Of some 760,000 distinct CDR3 sequences listed, around 25% are singletons. In addition, the sample was reused for a study of T cells of mothers and their children. Per that study: In related and unrelated pairs alike, thymic selection shapes TCR recombination output, with inherited differences minor.

The clonotype was recovered from a boy between 10 and 17 years old in good health. Sequences were obtained from blood. The chain uses TRBV6-7 and TRBJ2-3; 9 bases agree with TRBD2. TRBV6-7 is sorted into the ORF group, with uncertain function. The CDR3 is CASSSGGPNTQYF. The CDR3 DNA sequence: TGTGCCAGCAGCAGCGGGGGGCCAAATACGCAGTATTTT.